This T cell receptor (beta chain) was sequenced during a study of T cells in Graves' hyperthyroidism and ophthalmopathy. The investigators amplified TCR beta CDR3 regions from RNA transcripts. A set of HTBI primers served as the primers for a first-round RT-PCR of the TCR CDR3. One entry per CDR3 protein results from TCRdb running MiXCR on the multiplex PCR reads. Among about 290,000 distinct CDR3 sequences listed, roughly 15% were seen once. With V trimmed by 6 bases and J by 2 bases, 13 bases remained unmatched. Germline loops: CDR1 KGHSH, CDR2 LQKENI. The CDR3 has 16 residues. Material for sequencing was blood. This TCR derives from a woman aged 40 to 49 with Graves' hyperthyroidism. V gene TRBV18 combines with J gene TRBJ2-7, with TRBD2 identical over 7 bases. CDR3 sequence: CASSPGGKRGTYEQYF. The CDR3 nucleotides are TGTGCCAGCTCGCCGGGCGGAAAGCGGGGTACCTACGAGCAGTACTTC. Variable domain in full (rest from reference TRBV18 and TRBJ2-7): NAGVMQNPRHLVRRRGQEARLRCSPMKGHSHVYWYRQLPEEGLKFMVYLQKENIIDESGMPKERFSAEFPKEGPSILRIQQVVRGDSAAYFCASSPGGKRGTYEQYFGPGTRLTVT.